This T cell receptor (beta chain) is drawn from a study of shared T cell receptors in the human thymus. CDR1 KGHSH and CDR2 LQKENI come from the germline V gene. CDR3 length equals 16 residues. Germline trimming cut 5 bases from V and 4 bases from J; bases unmatched to any gene: 9. This clone came up a few times. Only in-frame clones appear in the TCRdb table, and some are missing; sequencing was by immunoSEQ multiplex PCR. The data hold about 660,000 clones, with around 87% observed a single time. The same specimen was also included in a second study, on human thymus T cells. This second report adds: Resections were taken during corrective heart surgery, and the thymus tissue came from these. A high degree of thymic repertoire overlap among unrelated individuals was reported in related research.

This receptor was obtained from a boy younger than two with a congenital heart defect. The sequencing input was thymocytes. The V and J genes are TRBV18 and TRBJ2-3; 10 nucleotides agree with TRBD1. CDR3 DNA: TGTGCCAGCTCAATTGGGACAGGGGAATGGTCAGATACGCAGTATTTT. It yields the protein CASSIGTGEWSDTQYF. Using reference TRBV18 and TRBJ2-3 for the parts outside the CDR3, the full variable domain is NAGVMQNPRHLVRRRGQEARLRCSPMKGHSHVYWYRQLPEEGLKFMVYLQKENIIDESGMPKERFSAEFPKEGPSILRIQQVVRGDSAAYFCASSIGTGEWSDTQYFGPGTRLTVL.